Listed below are T cell receptor beta chains from one sample, sequenced in a study of patients and donors after allogeneic stem cell transplantation. TCRdb re-called the RT-PCR reads with MiXCR, one entry per CDR3 protein. The repertoire consists of about a million distinct CDR3 sequences, with roughly 18% occurring once and the leading ten covering 5% to 6.5%. Sequenced sample: blood, either unsorted or a sorted T cell fraction (not recorded which). These receptors all stem from a human donor who was either an allogeneic HSCT recipient or a stem cell or donor lymphocyte infusion donor (not recorded which). It is not recorded whose cells these are; they may come from a transplant donor. The CDR3 runs from the conserved cysteine through the conserved F or W. The order of the fields is clone size, V gene, D gene, J gene, CDR3 protein, CDR3 DNA. D genes are given only for firm matches. Size is stated for part of the rows, as once, few or many counts, or as a class when the clone is expanded.

>few|TRBV12-3/TRBV12-4|-|TRBJ2-6
CASSLSEAGANVLTF
TGTGCCAGCAGTTTATCCGAGGCTGGGGCCAACGTCCTGACTTTC
>few|TRBV7-8|-|TRBJ1-5
CASSLVPSSWGQPQHF
TGTGCCAGCAGCTTAGTTCCTTCCTCCTGGGGTCAGCCCCAGCATTTT
>few|TRBV5-1|TRBD2|TRBJ2-5
CASSDGLAQETQYF
TGCGCCAGCAGCGATGGACTAGCTCAAGAGACCCAGTACTTC
>few|TRBV20-1|-|TRBJ2-1
CSARAEVEQFF
TGCAGTGCTAGAGCTGAGGTCGAGCAGTTCTTC
>-|TRBV6-5|-|TRBJ2-1
CASSQGHEQFF
TGTGCCAGCAGCCAAGGGCATGAGCAGTTCTTC
>-|TRBV2|-|TRBJ2-2
CATRGLGAKAGELFF
TGTGCCACCCGCGGGTTGGGGGCGAAGGCCGGGGAGCTGTTTTTT
>many|TRBV6-5|TRBD1|TRBJ1-2
CASSYQGENYGYTF
TGTGCCAGCAGTTACCAGGGGGAAAACTATGGCTACACCTTC
>few|TRBV12-3/TRBV12-4|-|TRBJ1-1
CASSYFKTEAFF
TGTGCCAGCAGTTATTTTAAAACAGAAGCTTTCTTT
>few|TRBV6-1|-|TRBJ2-1
CASSEEGVRVEQFF
TGTGCCAGCAGTGAAGAGGGGGTAAGAGTTGAGCAGTTCTTC
>many|TRBV5-1|-|TRBJ1-1
CASSSLEGGVEAFF
TGCGCCAGCAGCTCCCTGGAAGGGGGTGTTGAAGCTTTCTTT
>many|TRBV7-2|-|TRBJ2-5
CASSLMTGPPQETQYF
TGTGCCAGCAGCTTAATGACGGGCCCTCCTCAAGAGACCCAGTACTTC
>-|TRBV6-4|TRBD2|TRBJ2-1
CASSKGAGGPNEQFF
TGTGCCAGCAGCAAAGGGGCGGGAGGGCCCAATGAGCAGTTCTTC
>-|TRBV5-4|TRBD1|TRBJ2-4
CASSKGQAKNIQYF
TGTGCCAGCAGCAAGGGACAGGCCAAAAACATTCAGTACTTC
>-|TRBV20-1|-|TRBJ1-2
CSAADGLWDYGYTF
TGCAGTGCTGCTGATGGGCTCTGGGACTATGGCTACACCTTC
>-|TRBV24-1|-|TRBJ2-2
CATSDPGLNTGELFF
TGTGCCACCAGTGACCCCGGGCTGAACACCGGGGAGCTGTTTTTT
>-|TRBV7-2|TRBD1|TRBJ2-3
CASSLAPLLPTGANTDTQYF
TGTGCCAGCAGCTTAGCCCCACTACTCCCGACAGGGGCGAATACAGATACGCAGTATTTT
>few|TRBV6-1|TRBD1|TRBJ2-2
CASRSGTGFIGELFF
TGTGCCAGCAGGTCCGGGACAGGGTTTATCGGGGAGCTGTTTTTT
>many|TRBV29-1|-|TRBJ1-1
CSVAGPNTEAFF
TGCAGCGTTGCAGGGCCGAACACTGAAGCTTTCTTT
>few|TRBV6-1|TRBD2|TRBJ2-7
CASSPYSGEMYEQYF
TGTGCCAGCAGCCCATATAGCGGGGAGATGTACGAGCAGTACTTC
>-|TRBV6-1|TRBD1|TRBJ1-1
CASGIRGQKAEAFF
TGTGCCAGCGGGATCAGGGGGCAGAAGGCTGAAGCTTTCTTT
>-|TRBV20-1|TRBD2|TRBJ2-3
CSARSPSGGATDTQYF
TGCAGTGCTAGATCCCCTAGCGGGGGGGCCACAGATACGCAGTATTTT